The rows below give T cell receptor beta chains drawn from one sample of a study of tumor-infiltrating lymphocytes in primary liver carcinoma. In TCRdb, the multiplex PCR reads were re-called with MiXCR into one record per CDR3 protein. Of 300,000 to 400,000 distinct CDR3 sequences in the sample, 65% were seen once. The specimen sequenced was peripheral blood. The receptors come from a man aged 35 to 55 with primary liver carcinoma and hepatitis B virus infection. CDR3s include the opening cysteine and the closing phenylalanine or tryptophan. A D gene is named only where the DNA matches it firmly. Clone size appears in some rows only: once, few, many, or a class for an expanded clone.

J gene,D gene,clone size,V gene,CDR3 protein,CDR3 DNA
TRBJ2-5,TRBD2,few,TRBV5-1,CASSSYGLAGEQETQYF,TGCGCCAGCAGCTCCTACGGACTAGCGGGAGAGCAAGAGACCCAGTACTTC
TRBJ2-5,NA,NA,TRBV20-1,CSARDSEGQETQYF,TGCAGTGCTAGAGACTCAGAAGGTCAAGAGACCCAGTACTTC
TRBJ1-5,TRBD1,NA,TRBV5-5,CASSRTGGGNEPQHF,TGTGCCAGCAGCAGGACAGGGGGAGGCAATGAGCCCCAGCATTTT
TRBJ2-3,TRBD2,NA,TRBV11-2,CASSSSRLAINTDTQYF,TGTGCCAGCAGCTCCTCGCGACTAGCGATCAACACAGATACCCAGTATTTT
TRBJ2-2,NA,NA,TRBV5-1,CASASDANTGELFF,TGCGCTAGCGCATCCGACGCGAACACCGGGGAGCTGTTTTTT
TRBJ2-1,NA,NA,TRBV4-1,CASSREEHYTEQFF,TGCGCCAGCAGCCGAGAGGAACACTACACTGAGCAGTTCTTC
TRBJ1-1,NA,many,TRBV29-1,CSVSDPNTEAFF,TGCAGCGTCTCAGACCCGAACACTGAAGCTTTCTTT
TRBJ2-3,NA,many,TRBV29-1,CSVELASDTQYF,TGCAGCGTTGAACTAGCCTCAGATACGCAGTATTTT
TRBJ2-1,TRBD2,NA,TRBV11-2,CASSETGTRSNKQFF,TGTGCCAGCAGCGAAACAGGGACTAGAAGCAATAAGCAGTTCTTC
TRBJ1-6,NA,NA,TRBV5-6,CASSFSEDNSPLHF,TGTGCCAGCAGCTTTTCCGAAGATAATTCACCCCTCCACTTT
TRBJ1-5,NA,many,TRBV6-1,CASSETTGMVQPQHF,TGTGCCAGCAGTGAGACTACAGGGATGGTACAGCCCCAGCATTTT
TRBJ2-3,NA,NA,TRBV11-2,CASSQYTDTLYF,TGTGCCAGCAGCCAGTACACAGATACGCTGTATTTT
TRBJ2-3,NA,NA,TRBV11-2,CASSPLRGKTDTQYF,TGTGCCAGCAGCCCCCTGCGCGGGAAAACAGATACACAGTATTTT
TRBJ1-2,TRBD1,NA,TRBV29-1,CSVCVATGVSYGYTF,TGCAGCGTTTGCGTTGCGACAGGGGTTTCTTATGGCTACACCTTC
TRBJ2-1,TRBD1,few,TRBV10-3,CAISESSDRGNNEQFF,TGTGCCATCAGTGAGTCATCGGACAGGGGGAACAATGAGCAGTTCTTC
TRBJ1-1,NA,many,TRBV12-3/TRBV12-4,CASSFSGQNTEAFF,TGTGCCAGCAGTTTCTCAGGACAGAACACTGAAGCTTTCTTT
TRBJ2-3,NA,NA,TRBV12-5,CASGLEVGGITDTQYF,TGTGCTAGTGGTTTGGAAGTAGGGGGGATCACAGATACGCAGTATTTT
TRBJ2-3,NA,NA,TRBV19,CASSMSGSSTDTQYF,TGTGCCAGTAGTATGAGTGGATCTAGCACAGATACGCAGTATTTT
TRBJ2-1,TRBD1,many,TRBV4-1,CASSHTTGERFEQFF,TGCGCCAGCAGCCACACGACAGGGGAGAGGTTTGAGCAGTTCTTC
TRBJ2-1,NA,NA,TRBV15,CATSLRGGVQFF,TGTGCCACCAGCCTACGGGGCGGGGTGCAGTTCTTC
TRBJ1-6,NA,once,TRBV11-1,CASSLGGANLHF,TGTGCCAGCAGCTTAGGTGGGGCCAACCTCCACTTT
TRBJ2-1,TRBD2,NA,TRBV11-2,CASSAMTSGNRDEQFF,TGTGCCAGCAGCGCCATGACTAGCGGGAATAGGGATGAGCAGTTCTTC
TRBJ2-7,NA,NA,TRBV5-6,CASSQRNSYEQYF,TGTGCCAGCAGCCAGAGGAACTCCTACGAGCAGTACTTC
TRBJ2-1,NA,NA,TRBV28,CASSFPGSFHNEQFF,TGTGCCAGCAGTTTCCCTGGGAGTTTCCACAATGAGCAGTTCTTC
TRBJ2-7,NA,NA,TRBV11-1,CASSSGSLFGEQYF,TGTGCCAGTAGCTCCGGATCCTTGTTTGGCGAGCAGTACTTC
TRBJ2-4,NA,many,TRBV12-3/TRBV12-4,CASSLAGGRHRGNIQYF,TGTGCCAGCAGTTTAGCGGGGGGACGCCATCGGGGGAACATTCAGTACTTC
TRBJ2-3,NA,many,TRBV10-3,CAITTDDRSTDTQYF,TGTGCCATCACCACCGATGATCGGAGCACAGATACGCAGTATTTT
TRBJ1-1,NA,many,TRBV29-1,CSVELRAGASNTEAFF,TGCAGCGTTGAGTTGCGTGCGGGGGCGTCGAACACTGAAGCTTTCTTT
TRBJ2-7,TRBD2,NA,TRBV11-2,CASSLEGLYPYEQYF,TGTGCCAGCAGTCTGGAGGGACTATACCCCTACGAGCAGTACTTC
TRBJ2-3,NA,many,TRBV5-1,CASSSVSGRVTDTQYF,TGCGCCAGCAGCTCTGTTTCCGGGAGAGTCACAGATACGCAGTATTTT
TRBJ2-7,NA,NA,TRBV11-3,CASSLRGELYGKYF,TGTGCCAGCAGCTTAAGGGGCGAACTTTACGGGAAGTACTTC
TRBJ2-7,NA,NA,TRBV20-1,CSASRTGTLSEQYF,TGCAGTGCTAGCAGGACGGGCACCCTCTCCGAGCAGTACTTC
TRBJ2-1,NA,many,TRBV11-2,CASSFPGHNNEQFF,TGTGCCAGCAGTTTCCCGGGACACAACAATGAGCAGTTCTTC
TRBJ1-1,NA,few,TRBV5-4,CASSVGQNTEAFF,TGTGCCAGCAGCGTGGGGCAGAACACTGAAGCTTTCTTT
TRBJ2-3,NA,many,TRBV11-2,CASSFSGASTDTQYF,TGTGCCAGCAGCTTTTCGGGGGCTAGCACAGATACGCAGTATTTT
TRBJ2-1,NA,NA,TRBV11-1,CASSSSLDTWGQFF,TGTGCCAGCAGCTCTTCATTAGACACCTGGGGGCAGTTCTTC
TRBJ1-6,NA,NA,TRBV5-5,CASSFGALGSPLHF,TGTGCCAGCAGCTTTGGTGCCCTGGGTTCACCCCTCCACTTT
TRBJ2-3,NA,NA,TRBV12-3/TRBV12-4,CASNGWDVGDTQYF,TGTGCCAGCAATGGCTGGGATGTGGGTGATACGCAGTATTTT
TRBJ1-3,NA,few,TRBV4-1,CASSRLGDPGNTIYF,TGCGCCAGCAGTCGACTCGGGGACCCCGGAAACACCATATATTTT
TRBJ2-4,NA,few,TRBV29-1,CSVDTGDIQYF,TGCAGCGTTGACACAGGAGACATTCAGTACTTC
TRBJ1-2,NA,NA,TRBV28,CASSLVQGYGYTF,TGTGCCAGCAGTTTAGTACAGGGTTATGGCTACACCTTC
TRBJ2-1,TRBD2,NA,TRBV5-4,CASSLESSGTNEQFF,TGTGCCAGCAGCTTGGAGTCTAGCGGGACCAATGAGCAGTTCTTC
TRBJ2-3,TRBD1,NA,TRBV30,CAWKDRGVDTQYF,TGTGCCTGGAAGGACAGGGGAGTAGATACGCAGTATTTT
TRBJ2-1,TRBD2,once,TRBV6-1,CASREATGLAGWREQFF,TGTGCCAGCAGGGAGGCCACCGGACTAGCGGGATGGCGCGAGCAGTTCTTC
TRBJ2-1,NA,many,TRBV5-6,CASSLRTLLDNEQFF,TGTGCCAGCAGCTTGCGTACCCTTCTGGACAATGAGCAGTTCTTC
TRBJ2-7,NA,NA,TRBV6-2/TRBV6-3,CVSSIADGYEQYF,TGTGTCAGCAGTATCGCTGACGGCTACGAGCAGTACTTC
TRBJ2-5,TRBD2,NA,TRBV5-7,CASSLAALAGEIQYF,TGTGCCAGCAGCTTGGCGGCTCTAGCGGGCGAGATCCAGTACTTC
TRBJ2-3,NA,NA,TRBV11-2,CASNSELYTDTQYF,TGTGCCAGCAACTCAGAACTATACACCGATACGCAGTATTTT
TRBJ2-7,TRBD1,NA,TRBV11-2,CASSPHRGREQYF,TGTGCCAGCAGCCCGCACAGGGGAAGGGAACAGTACTTC
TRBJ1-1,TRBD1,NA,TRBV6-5,CASIVDRARDTEAFF,TGTGCCAGCATTGTGGACAGGGCCCGGGACACTGAAGCTTTCTTT
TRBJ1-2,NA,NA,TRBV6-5,CASIRSGRWGNCGYTF,TGTGCCAGCATCCGTAGTGGCAGGTGGGGTAACTGTGGCTACACCTTC
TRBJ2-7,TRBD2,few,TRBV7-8,CASSLVGGGSYEQYF,TGTGCCAGCAGCTTAGTTGGGGGGGGGTCCTACGAGCAGTACTTC
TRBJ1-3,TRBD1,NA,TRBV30,CAWSTGQGYGNTIYF,TGTGCCTGGAGTACGGGACAGGGATATGGAAACACCATATATTTT
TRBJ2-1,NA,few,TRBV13,CASSLTERYNEQFF,TGTGCCAGCAGCTTAACCGAGCGGTACAATGAGCAGTTCTTC